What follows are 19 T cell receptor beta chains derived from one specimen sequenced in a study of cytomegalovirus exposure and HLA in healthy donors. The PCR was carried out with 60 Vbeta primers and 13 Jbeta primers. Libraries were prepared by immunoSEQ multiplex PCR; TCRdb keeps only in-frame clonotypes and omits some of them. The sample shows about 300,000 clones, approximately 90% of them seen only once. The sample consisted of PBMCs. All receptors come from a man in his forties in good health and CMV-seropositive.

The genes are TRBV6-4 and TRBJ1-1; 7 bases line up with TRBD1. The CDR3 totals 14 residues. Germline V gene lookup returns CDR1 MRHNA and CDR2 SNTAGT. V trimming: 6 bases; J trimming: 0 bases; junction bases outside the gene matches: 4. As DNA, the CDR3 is TGTGCCAGCAGGGGGACAGATATGAACACTGAAGCTTTCTTT. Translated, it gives CASRGTDMNTEAFF.

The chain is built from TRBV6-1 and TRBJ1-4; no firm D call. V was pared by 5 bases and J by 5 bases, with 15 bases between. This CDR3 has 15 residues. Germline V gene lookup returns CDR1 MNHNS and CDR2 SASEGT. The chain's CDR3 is CASSHREASNEKLFF. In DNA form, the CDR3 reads TGTGCCAGCAGTCACCGTGAAGCCTCGAATGAAAAACTGTTTTTT.

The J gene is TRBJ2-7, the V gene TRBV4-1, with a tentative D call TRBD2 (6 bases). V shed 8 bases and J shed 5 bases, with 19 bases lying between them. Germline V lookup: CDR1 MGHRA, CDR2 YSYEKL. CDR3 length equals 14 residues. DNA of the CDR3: TGCGCCAGCGCAGATCGGGGGAGGCTCCACGAGCAGTACTTC. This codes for CASADRGRLHEQYF.

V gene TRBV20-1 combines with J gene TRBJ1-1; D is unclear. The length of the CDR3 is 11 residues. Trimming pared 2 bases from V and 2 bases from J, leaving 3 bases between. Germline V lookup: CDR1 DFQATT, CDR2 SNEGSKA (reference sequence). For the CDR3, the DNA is TGCAGTGCTAGATTAAACACTGAAGCTTTCTTT. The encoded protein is CSARLNTEAFF.

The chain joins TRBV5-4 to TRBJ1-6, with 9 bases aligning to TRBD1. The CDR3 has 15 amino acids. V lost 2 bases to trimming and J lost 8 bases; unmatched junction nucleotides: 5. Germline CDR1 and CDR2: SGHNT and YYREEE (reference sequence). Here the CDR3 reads CASSLQGASHSPLHF. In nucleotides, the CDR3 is TGTGCCAGCAGCTTACAGGGGGCTTCCCATTCACCCCTCCACTTT.

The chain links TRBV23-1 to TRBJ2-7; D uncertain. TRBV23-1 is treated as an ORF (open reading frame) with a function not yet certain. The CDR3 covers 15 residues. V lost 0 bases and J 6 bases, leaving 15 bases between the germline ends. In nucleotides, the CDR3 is TGCGCCAGCAGTCAATCTTTCGCAGAGGTTAGCGAGCAGTACTTC. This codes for CASSQSFAEVSEQYF.

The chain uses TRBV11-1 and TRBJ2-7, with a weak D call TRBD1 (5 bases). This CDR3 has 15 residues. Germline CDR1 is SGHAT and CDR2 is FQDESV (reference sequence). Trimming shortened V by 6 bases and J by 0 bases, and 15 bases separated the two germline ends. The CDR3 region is CASSSLTGSSYEQYF. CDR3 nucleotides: TGTGCCAGCAGTTCCCTTACAGGAAGCTCCTACGAGCAGTACTTC. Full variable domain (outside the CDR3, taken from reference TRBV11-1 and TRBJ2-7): EAEVAQSPRYKITEKSQAVAFWCDPISGHATLYWYRQILGQGPELLVQFQDESVVDDSQLPKDRFSAERLKGVDSTLKIQPAELGDSAMYLCASSSLTGSSYEQYFGPGTRLTVT.

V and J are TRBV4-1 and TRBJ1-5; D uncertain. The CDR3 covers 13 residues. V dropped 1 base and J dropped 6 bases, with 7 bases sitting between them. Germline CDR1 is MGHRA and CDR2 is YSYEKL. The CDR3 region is CASSQGEGQPQHF. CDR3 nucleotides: TGCGCCAGCAGCCAAGGGGAGGGTCAGCCCCAGCATTTT.

The CDR3 region is CATSSGTGRTEAFF. In DNA form, the CDR3 reads TGTGCCACCAGCAGCGGGACAGGGCGGACTGAAGCTTTCTTT. This chain links TRBV15 with TRBJ1-1; TRBD1 agrees at 9 bases. Losses at the gene ends were 3 bases for V and 5 bases for J; bases not matched to a gene: 4. CDR1 and CDR2 (germline): LNHNV, YYDKDF (reference sequence). The CDR3 extends over 14 amino acids.

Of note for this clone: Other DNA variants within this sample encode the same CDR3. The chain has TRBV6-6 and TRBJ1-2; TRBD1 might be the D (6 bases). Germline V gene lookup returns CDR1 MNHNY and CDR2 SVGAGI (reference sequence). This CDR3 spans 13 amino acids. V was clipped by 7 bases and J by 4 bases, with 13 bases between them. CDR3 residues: CASTWTAGYGYTF. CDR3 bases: TGTGCCAGCACCTGGACAGCCGGCTATGGCTACACCTTC.

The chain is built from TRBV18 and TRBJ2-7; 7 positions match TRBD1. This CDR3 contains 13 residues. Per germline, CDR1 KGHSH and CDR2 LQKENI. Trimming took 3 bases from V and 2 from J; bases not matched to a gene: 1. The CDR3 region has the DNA TGTGCCAGCTCACCCGGGACAGCCTACGAGCAGTACTTC. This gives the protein CASSPGTAYEQYF.

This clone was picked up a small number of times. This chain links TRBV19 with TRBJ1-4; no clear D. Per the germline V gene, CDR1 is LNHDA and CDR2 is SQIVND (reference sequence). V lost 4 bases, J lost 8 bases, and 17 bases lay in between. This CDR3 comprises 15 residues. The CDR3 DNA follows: TGTGCCAGTAGTACCACACCTCCGACAAACGAAAAACTGTTTTTT. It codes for CASSTTPPTNEKLFF.

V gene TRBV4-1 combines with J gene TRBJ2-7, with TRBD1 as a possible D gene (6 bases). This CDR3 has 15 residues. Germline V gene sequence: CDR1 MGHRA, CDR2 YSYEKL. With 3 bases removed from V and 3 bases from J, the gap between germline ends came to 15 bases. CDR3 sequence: CASSHPGQTNYEQYF. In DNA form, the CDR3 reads TGCGCCAGCAGCCATCCCGGACAGACGAACTACGAGCAGTACTTC.

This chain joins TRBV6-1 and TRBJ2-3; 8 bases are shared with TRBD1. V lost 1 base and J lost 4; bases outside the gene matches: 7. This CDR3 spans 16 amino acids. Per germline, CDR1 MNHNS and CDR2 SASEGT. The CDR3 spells CASSEVRTGWADTQYF. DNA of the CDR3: TGTGCCAGCAGTGAAGTTAGGACAGGGTGGGCAGATACGCAGTATTTT.

CDR3 residues: CSAETTYNEQFF. DNA for the CDR3: TGCAGCGCAGAAACTACCTACAATGAGCAGTTCTTC. The chain couples TRBV29-1 to TRBJ2-1; D is uncertain. V was cut by 7 bases and J by 2 bases, with 9 bases left in between. There are 12 residues in the CDR3. The germline V gene encodes CDR1 SQVTM and CDR2 ANQGSEA.

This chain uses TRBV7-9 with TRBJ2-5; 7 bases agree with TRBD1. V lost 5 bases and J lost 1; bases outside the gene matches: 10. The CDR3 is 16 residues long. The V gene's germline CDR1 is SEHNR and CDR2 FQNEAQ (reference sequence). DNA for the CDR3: TGTGCCAGCAGCCCCCAAGGGGGCAGGTTCCAAGAGACCCAGTACTTC. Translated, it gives CASSPQGGRFQETQYF.

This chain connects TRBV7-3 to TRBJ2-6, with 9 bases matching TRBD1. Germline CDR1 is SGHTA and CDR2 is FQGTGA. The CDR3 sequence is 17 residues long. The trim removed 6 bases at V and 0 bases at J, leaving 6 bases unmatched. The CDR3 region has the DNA TGTGCCAGCAGTGGGACAGGGCCACCCTCTGGGGCCAACGTCCTGACTTTC. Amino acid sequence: CASSGTGPPSGANVLTF.

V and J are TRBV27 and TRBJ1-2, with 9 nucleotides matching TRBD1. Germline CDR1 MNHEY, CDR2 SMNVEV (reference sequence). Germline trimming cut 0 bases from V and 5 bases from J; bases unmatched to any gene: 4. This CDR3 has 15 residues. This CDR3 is CASSLSTGGRYGYTF. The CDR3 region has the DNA TGTGCCAGCAGTTTATCTACAGGGGGCCGGTATGGCTACACCTTC.

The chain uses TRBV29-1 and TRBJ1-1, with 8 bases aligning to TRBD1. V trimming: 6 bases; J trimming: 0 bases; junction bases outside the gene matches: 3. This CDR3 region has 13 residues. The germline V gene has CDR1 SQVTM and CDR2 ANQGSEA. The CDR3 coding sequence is TGCAGCGTGCCAGGGGGCATGAACACTGAAGCTTTCTTT. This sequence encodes CSVPGGMNTEAFF.